This record covers a single T cell receptor beta chain. Sequenced by immunoSEQ multiplex PCR; TCRdb stores in-frame clones only, minus some. The sample has 200,000 or so clones, around 84% seen once; the top ten hold 13%. Germline CDR1 and CDR2: LNHNV and YYDKDF (reference sequence). Germline trimming cut 7 bases from V and 7 bases from J; bases unmatched to any gene: 7. This CDR3 region has 13 residues. These data come from a study of blood T cell repertoires in COVID-19. At the level of the study: Sources were T cells, B-cell-depleted T cells, or PBMCs; the material itself was cDNA or gDNA.

The V gene is TRBV15, the J gene TRBJ2-3; 8 bases agree with TRBD1. Sequenced material: peripheral blood. This receptor was taken from a human donor in a cohort sampled during active COVID-19. The CDR3 here is CATKGQGVNTQYF. The CDR3 DNA is TGTGCCACCAAAGGACAGGGCGTAAATACGCAGTATTTT.